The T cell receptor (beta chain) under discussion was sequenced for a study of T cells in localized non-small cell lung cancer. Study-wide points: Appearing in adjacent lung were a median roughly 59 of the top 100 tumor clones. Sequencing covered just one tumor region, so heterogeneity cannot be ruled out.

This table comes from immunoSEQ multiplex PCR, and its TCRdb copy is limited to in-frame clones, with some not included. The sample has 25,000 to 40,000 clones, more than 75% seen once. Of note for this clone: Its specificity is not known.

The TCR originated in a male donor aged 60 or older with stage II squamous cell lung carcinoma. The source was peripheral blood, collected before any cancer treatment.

The CDR3 region is CASTQGNTEAFF. Here the CDR3 DNA reads TGTGCCAGCACCCAGGGGAACACTGAAGCTTTCTTT. This chain joins TRBV6-6 and TRBJ1-1, with D perhaps matching TRBD1 (5 bases). Germline loops: CDR1 MNHNY, CDR2 SVGAGI (reference sequence). This CDR3 is 12 amino acids long. V gave up 7 bases and J gave up 1 base, with 7 bases separating them.